This is a list of T cell receptor beta chains from one sample in a study of circulating CD8 cells and anti-PD-1 response in melanoma. One entry per CDR3 protein results from TCRdb running MiXCR on the reads. The repertoire consists of over 300 distinct CDR3 sequences, with approximately 7.2% occurring once and the leading ten covering around 70%. Material: CD8+ T cells from PBMCs, obtained at baseline or after one month of anti-PD-1 therapy (not recorded which). The receptor set was obtained from a human donor with melanoma. CDR3s include the opening cysteine and the closing phenylalanine or tryptophan. Each record gives: clone size, J gene, V gene, D gene, CDR3 length, CDR3 DNA, CDR3 protein. D genes are given only for firm matches. For some rows the clone size is stated as once, few or many, or as a class when expanded; others skip it.

abundance: medium-sized; j_gene: TRBJ2-5; v_gene: TRBV6-2/TRBV6-3; d_gene: TRBD2; len: 17; CDR3nt: TGTGCCAGCAGTTACTCGATACTAGCGGGGGGGCAAGAGACCCAGTACTTC; CDR3aa: CASSYSILAGGQETQYF
abundance: large; j_gene: TRBJ1-2; v_gene: TRBV9; d_gene: TRBD1; len: 16; CDR3nt: TGTGCCAGCAGCGGAGCCGGGGACAGGTTTGACTATGGCTACACCTTC; CDR3aa: CASSGAGDRFDYGYTF
abundance: medium-sized; j_gene: TRBJ2-5; v_gene: TRBV27; d_gene: TRBD1; len: 14; CDR3nt: TGTGCCAGCAGTTTTGACAGGGCTGGCGAGACCCAGTACTTC; CDR3aa: CASSFDRAGETQYF
abundance: medium-sized; j_gene: TRBJ2-5; v_gene: TRBV6-2/TRBV6-3; d_gene: TRBD2; len: 17; CDR3nt: TGTGCCAGCAGTTACTCGATCTCTAGCGGACGCCAAGAGACCCAGTACTTC; CDR3aa: CASSYSISSGRQETQYF
abundance: large; j_gene: TRBJ2-7; v_gene: TRBV4-1; d_gene: -; len: 15; CDR3nt: TGCGCCAGCAGCCAGAGTCGAGGGTTCTCCTACGAGCAGTACTTC; CDR3aa: CASSQSRGFSYEQYF
abundance: medium-sized; j_gene: TRBJ1-2; v_gene: TRBV20-1; d_gene: TRBD1; len: 13; CDR3nt: TGCAGTGCTACTCGACAGGGTAGCTATGGCTACACCTTC; CDR3aa: CSATRQGSYGYTF
abundance: large; j_gene: TRBJ1-1; v_gene: TRBV7-6; d_gene: TRBD1; len: 14; CDR3nt: TGTGCCAGCAGCCCAGGGACAGGGGGGCGTGAAGCTTTCTTT; CDR3aa: CASSPGTGGREAFF
abundance: large; j_gene: TRBJ2-7; v_gene: TRBV11-2; d_gene: TRBD1; len: 15; CDR3nt: TGTGCCAGCAGCCCCCCGGGACAGGGGTTGGGCGAGCAGTACTTC; CDR3aa: CASSPPGQGLGEQYF
abundance: -; j_gene: TRBJ2-2; v_gene: TRBV2; d_gene: TRBD1; len: 17; CDR3nt: TGTGCCAGCAGTGACCCTACAGGGGAATTGGGCACCGGGGAGCTGTTTTTT; CDR3aa: CASSDPTGELGTGELFF
abundance: large; j_gene: TRBJ2-1; v_gene: TRBV7-9; d_gene: TRBD2; len: 19; CDR3nt: TGTGCCAGCAGCTTATCCCTTACTAGCGGGGGGGTGTCCTACAATGAGCAGTTCTTC; CDR3aa: CASSLSLTSGGVSYNEQFF
abundance: medium-sized; j_gene: TRBJ2-3; v_gene: TRBV21-1; d_gene: -; len: 15; CDR3nt: TGTGCCAGCAGCAAAGGACAGGGGATCACAGATACGCAGTATTTT; CDR3aa: CASSKGQGITDTQYF
abundance: medium-sized; j_gene: TRBJ2-7; v_gene: TRBV4-3; d_gene: -; len: 15; CDR3nt: TGCGCCAGCAGCCTATGGGACGGGACCCCCGCTGAGCAGTACTTC; CDR3aa: CASSLWDGTPAEQYF
abundance: -; j_gene: TRBJ2-5; v_gene: TRBV25-1; d_gene: -; len: 13; CDR3nt: TGTGCCAGCAGACTCCAAGGGGAGGAGACCCAGTACTTC; CDR3aa: CASRLQGEETQYF
abundance: large; j_gene: TRBJ1-2; v_gene: TRBV12-3/TRBV12-4; d_gene: -; len: 13; CDR3nt: TGTGCCAGCAGTTTAGAGCCAAGGGATGGCTACACCTTC; CDR3aa: CASSLEPRDGYTF
abundance: medium-sized; j_gene: TRBJ2-7; v_gene: TRBV29-1; d_gene: -; len: 14; CDR3nt: TGCAGCGTTCGCCCGTACAGCGCGTCCTACGAGCAGTACTTC; CDR3aa: CSVRPYSASYEQYF
abundance: large; j_gene: TRBJ2-7; v_gene: TRBV19; d_gene: TRBD1; len: 16; CDR3nt: TGTGCCAGTAGTATAACCGGGACAGGGTTTATATACGAGCAGTACTTC; CDR3aa: CASSITGTGFIYEQYF
abundance: -; j_gene: TRBJ1-2; v_gene: TRBV27; d_gene: -; len: 15; CDR3nt: TGTGCCAGCAGTACGACAGTAAGAGCTAACTATGGCTACACCTTC; CDR3aa: CASSTTVRANYGYTF
abundance: large; j_gene: TRBJ1-1; v_gene: TRBV6-2/TRBV6-3; d_gene: -; len: 12; CDR3nt: TGTGCCAGCAGTTACGGTGGGACTGAAGCTTTCTTT; CDR3aa: CASSYGGTEAFF
abundance: -; j_gene: TRBJ2-7; v_gene: TRBV6-5; d_gene: TRBD2; len: 17; CDR3nt: TGTGCCAGCAGGGGGACTAGCGGAGGTGATTTTACCTACGAGCAGTACTTC; CDR3aa: CASRGTSGGDFTYEQYF
abundance: large; j_gene: TRBJ2-7; v_gene: TRBV6-1; d_gene: -; len: 14; CDR3nt: TGTGCCAGCAGTGGCCGGGACAACTCCTACGAGCAGTACTTC; CDR3aa: CASSGRDNSYEQYF
abundance: medium-sized; j_gene: TRBJ2-1; v_gene: TRBV4-1; d_gene: TRBD2; len: 17; CDR3nt: TGCGCCAGCAGCCCGGATGCAACTAGCGGGGGGGCGGATGAGCAGTTCTTC; CDR3aa: CASSPDATSGGADEQFF
abundance: medium-sized; j_gene: TRBJ2-1; v_gene: TRBV9; d_gene: TRBD1; len: 16; CDR3nt: TGTGCCAGCAGCGTCGCCGGGACAGGGACGTCGAACGAGCAGTTCTTC; CDR3aa: CASSVAGTGTSNEQFF
abundance: medium-sized; j_gene: TRBJ1-1; v_gene: TRBV19; d_gene: -; len: 15; CDR3nt: TGTGCCAGTAGTATAGTGGGCAGGGCGAACACTGAAGCTTTCTTT; CDR3aa: CASSIVGRANTEAFF
abundance: large; j_gene: TRBJ2-1; v_gene: TRBV14; d_gene: -; len: 12; CDR3nt: TGTGCCAGCAGCCAATCGCGAGATGAGCAGTTCTTC; CDR3aa: CASSQSRDEQFF
abundance: large; j_gene: TRBJ2-2; v_gene: TRBV21-1; d_gene: -; len: 15; CDR3nt: TGTGCCAGCAGCAAAGCATGGAGGAACACCGGGGAGCTGTTTTTT; CDR3aa: CASSKAWRNTGELFF
abundance: medium-sized; j_gene: TRBJ2-1; v_gene: TRBV19; d_gene: -; len: 13; CDR3nt: TGTGCCACGGACAACGCTAAGAACAATGAGCAGTTCTTC; CDR3aa: CATDNAKNNEQFF
abundance: medium-sized; j_gene: TRBJ1-1; v_gene: TRBV19; d_gene: -; len: 13; CDR3nt: TGTGCCAGTGTTCCTACTTGGGCCACTGAAGCTTTCTTT; CDR3aa: CASVPTWATEAFF
abundance: medium-sized; j_gene: TRBJ1-1; v_gene: TRBV4-3; d_gene: -; len: 16; CDR3nt: TGCGCCAGCAGCCAACGGGCAGGTCCCGGGGCCACTGAAGCTTTCTTT; CDR3aa: CASSQRAGPGATEAFF